Listed here are 18 T cell receptor beta chains from one sample, sequenced in a study of OX40 agonist ivuxolimab in advanced cancers. The protocol was immunoSEQ multiplex PCR, while the TCRdb copy is restricted to in-frame clones and leaves out a portion. The data contain 50,000 to 80,000 clones, 85% of them singletons. Sequencing was performed on CD4+ or CD8+ T cells sorted from blood, taken in a trial of the OX40 agonist ivuxolimab. Source of these receptors: an adult with an advanced solid tumor such as melanoma, head and neck, liver or kidney cancer.

This chain uses TRBV11-3 with TRBJ2-5; 11 bases map to TRBD2. The CDR3 has 14 amino acids. Germline-derived CDR1 and CDR2 are SGHNT and YENEEA. Losses at the gene ends were 5 bases for V and 4 bases for J; bases not matched to a gene: 3. Written as DNA, the CDR3 is TGTGCCAGCAGCCAAACTAGCGGGAGAGAGACCCAGTACTTC. This gives the protein CASSQTSGRETQYF.

This clone was observed a handful of times. The chain couples TRBV21-1 to TRBJ1-5; the table's D gene call, TRBD1, was not cross checked with the DNA. TRBV21-1 is noted as a pseudogene. The CDR3 runs 19 residues. The CDR3 DNA reads as TGTGCCAGCAGCACTACCCCGGACAGGGTATCTAGGAGCAATCAGCCCCAGCATTTT. It is translated as CASSTTPDRVSRSNQPQHF.

This chain uses TRBV6-1 with TRBJ1-1; no reliable D call. Trimming stripped 3 bases from V and 10 bases from J, with 18 bases between. This CDR3 region has 14 residues. Germline CDR1 MNHNS, CDR2 SASEGT. The CDR3 loop is CASSDSPRPSGAFF. The CDR3 nucleotides are TGTGCCAGCAGTGATTCCCCCCGGCCCTCCGGAGCTTTCTTT.

The gene calls are TRBV21-1 and TRBJ2-7; the table names TRBD2, a call not compared with the DNA. TRBV21-1 is an annotated pseudogene. CDR3 length equals 15 residues. The CDR3 here is CASTAPTSGSYEQYF. In nucleotides, the CDR3 is TGTGCCAGCACCGCACCAACTAGCGGCTCCTACGAGCAGTACTTC.

This clone was found a few times. This rearrangement joins TRBV7-2 to TRBJ2-1; D possibly uses TRBD1 or TRBD2 (7 bases each). The germline CDR1 and CDR2 sequences are SGHTA and FQGNSA. V was trimmed by 5 bases and J by 7 bases, leaving 24 bases between them. The CDR3 extends over 17 amino acids. The CDR3 reads CASSLGPGRGGNNEQFF. The CDR3 bases are TGTGCCAGCAGCCTTGGGCCGGGCAGGGGGGGAAATAATGAGCAGTTCTTC. Complete variable domain (other parts from reference TRBV7-2 and TRBJ2-1): GAGVSQSPSNKVTEKGKDVELRCDPISGHTALYWYRQSLGQGLEFLIYFQGNSAPDKSGLPSDRFSAERTGGSVSTLTIQRTQQEDSAVYLCASSLGPGRGGNNEQFFGPGTRLTVL.

V is TRBV7-9 and J is TRBJ1-4; D unclear. Trimming removed 4 bases at V and 0 bases at J, with 12 bases between. CDR3 length: 16 amino acids. Germline V lookup: CDR1 SEHNR, CDR2 FQNEAQ (reference sequence). CDR3 protein: CASSSSDPSTNEKLFF. The DNA for the CDR3 is TGTGCCAGCAGCTCCAGCGACCCTTCAACTAATGAAAAACTGTTTTTT.

The chain combines TRBV5-4 with TRBJ2-2, with 10 bases matching TRBD2. The CDR3 consists of 15 residues. The V gene's germline CDR1 is SGHNT and CDR2 YYREEE (reference sequence). J lost 3 bases, V lost 7 bases, and 6 bases had no gene match. CDR3 nucleotides: TGTGCCAGCTCAAGCGGGAGGGCCGACACCGGGGAGCTGTTTTTT. Translating it yields CASSSGRADTGELFF.

The V call is TRBV4-1, the J call TRBJ1-1, with D maybe TRBD1 (6 bases). Between the trimmed V and J ends, which lost 4 bases and 0 bases, there was a span of 15 bases. Germline V gene data show CDR1 as MGHRA and CDR2 as YSYEKL. This CDR3 has 16 residues. The CDR3 coding sequence is TGCGCCAGCAGCCCCTTCGGGACACTAATGAACACTGAAGCTTTCTTT. Protein product: CASSPFGTLMNTEAFF.

The rearrangement joins TRBV5-7 to TRBJ1-1; a possible D gene is TRBD1 (5 bases). TRBV5-7 is flagged as an ORF with uncertain function. The CDR3 extends over 14 amino acids. Trimming took off 6 bases at V and 1 base at J, with 13 bases between the two ends. Here the CDR3 reads CASTLGTKNTEAFF. The CDR3 DNA reads TGTGCCAGCACCCTCGGGACCAAGAACACTGAAGCTTTCTTT.

Of note for this clone: The germline gene is not matched at one end of the junction; a read error may be the cause. This sequence joins TRBV18 and TRBJ2-1, with D possibly matching TRBD2 (5 bases). The CDR3 has 15 amino acids. In germline, CDR1 is KGHSH, CDR2 LQKENI. In DNA form, the CDR3 reads TGTGCCAGCTCCCCACTAGGAGGATGGCTCAATGAGCAGTTCTTC. Protein product: CASSPLGGWLNEQFF.

The chain recombines TRBV5-1 with TRBJ2-7; 10 bases line up with TRBD2. Germline V gene data show CDR1 as SGHRS and CDR2 as YFSETQ. There are 15 residues in the CDR3. The V and J ends lost 7 bases and 7 bases, in that order; junction bases with no gene match: 14. Here the CDR3 DNA reads TGCGCCAGCTCTACAGGGTCACTAGCGGGGCAAGAGCAGTACTTC. This translates into CASSTGSLAGQEQYF.

The gene calls are TRBV12-5 and TRBJ2-3; tentative D call: TRBD1 (6 bases). The CDR3 runs 15 residues. Trimming left V 5 bases short and J 5 bases short, with 17 bases between. Germline V gene sequence: CDR1 LGHNT, CDR2 FRNRAP. The CDR3 region is CASGRGVGGKDTQYF. The CDR3 DNA reads TGTGCTAGTGGTCGTGGGGTAGGGGGTAAAGATACGCAGTATTTT.

The chain uses TRBV5-8 and TRBJ2-1; 9 bases agree with TRBD2. CDR3 length: 14 residues. V lost 0 bases, J lost 8 bases, and 3 bases stayed unmatched. Germline CDR1 is SGHTS and CDR2 is YDEGEE. This CDR3 is CASSLGLAADEQFF. In nucleotides, the CDR3 is TGTGCCAGCAGCTTGGGACTAGCGGCTGATGAGCAGTTCTTC.

The chain employs TRBV11-3 and TRBJ2-2, with D unclear. The CDR3 has 13 amino acids. The ends were cut back, 0 bases at V and 5 bases at J, with 4 bases in the middle. The germline V gene encodes CDR1 SGHNT and CDR2 YENEEA. The DNA of the CDR3 is TGTGCCAGCAGCTTAGATCGAACCGGGGAGCTGTTTTTT. Its translation: CASSLDRTGELFF.

V gene TRBV7-2 combines with J gene TRBJ2-5; no clear D gene. Germline CDR1 reads SGHTA; CDR2 reads FQGNSA. Trimming removed 2 bases from V and 1 base from J, with 8 bases in between. The CDR3 contains 14 residues. The CDR3 reads CASSLRHLQETQYF. CDR3 in DNA: TGTGCCAGCAGCTTAAGGCACCTCCAAGAGACCCAGTACTTC.

The chain recombines TRBV6-5 with TRBJ1-1, with D possibly TRBD1 on 6 matching bases. Germline values: CDR1 MNHEY, CDR2 SVGAGI. This CDR3 comprises 14 residues. The V gene lost 7 bases and the J gene lost 6 bases, with 18 bases spanning the gap. The CDR3 spells CASTEGRGSSEAFF. DNA of the CDR3: TGTGCCAGCACCGAGGGCAGGGGATCTTCTGAAGCTTTCTTT.

The rearrangement joins TRBV12-2 to TRBJ2-1; TRBD2, the table's D call, lacks a check against the DNA. TRBV12-2 is a documented pseudogene. This CDR3 comprises 16 residues. The CDR3 sequence is CASRPPRGLAYNEQFF. CDR3 DNA sequence: TGTGCAAGTCGCCCCCCGCGGGGTCTGGCCTACAATGAGCAGTTCTTC.

The chain joins TRBV5-6 to TRBJ2-7, with D possibly being TRBD1 (5 bases). CDR3 length: 14 amino acids. Germline V gene sequence: CDR1 SGHDT, CDR2 YYEEEE. Trimming removed 2 bases at V and 2 bases at J, with 11 bases between. In DNA, the CDR3 is TGTGCCAGCAGCTTACCCAGGGCCCCCTACGAGCAGTACTTC. This gives the protein CASSLPRAPYEQYF.